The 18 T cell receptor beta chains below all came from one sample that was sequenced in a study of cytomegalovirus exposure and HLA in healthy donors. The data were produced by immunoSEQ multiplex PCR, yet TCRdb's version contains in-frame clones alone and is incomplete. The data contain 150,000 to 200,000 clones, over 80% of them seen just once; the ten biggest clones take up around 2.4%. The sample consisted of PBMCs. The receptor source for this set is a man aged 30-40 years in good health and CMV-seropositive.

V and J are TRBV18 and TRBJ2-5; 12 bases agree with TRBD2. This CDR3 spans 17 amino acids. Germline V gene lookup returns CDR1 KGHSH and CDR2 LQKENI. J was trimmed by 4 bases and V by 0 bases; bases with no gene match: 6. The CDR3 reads CASSPPSSGGAGETQYF. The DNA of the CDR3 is TGTGCCAGCTCACCACCGTCTAGCGGGGGGGCCGGAGAGACCCAGTACTTC.

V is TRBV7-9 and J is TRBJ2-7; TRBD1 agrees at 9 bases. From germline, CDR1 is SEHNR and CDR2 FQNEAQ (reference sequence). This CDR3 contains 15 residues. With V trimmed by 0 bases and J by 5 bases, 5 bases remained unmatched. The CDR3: CASSLAGTGKNEQYF. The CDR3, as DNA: TGTGCCAGCAGCTTAGCAGGGACAGGGAAAAACGAGCAGTACTTC. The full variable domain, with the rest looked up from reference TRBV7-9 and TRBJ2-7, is DTGVSQNPRHKITKRGQNVTFRCDPISEHNRLYWYRQTLGQGPEFLTYFQNEAQLEKSRLLSDRFSAERPKGSFSTLEIQRTEQGDSAMYLCASSLAGTGKNEQYFGPGTRLTVT.

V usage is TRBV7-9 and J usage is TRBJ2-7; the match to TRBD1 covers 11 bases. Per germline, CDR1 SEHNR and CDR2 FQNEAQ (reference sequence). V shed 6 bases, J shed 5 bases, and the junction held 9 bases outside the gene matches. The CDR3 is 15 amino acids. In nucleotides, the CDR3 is TGTGCCAGCAGATCAGCGGGACAGGGGGTAGACGAGCAGTACTTC. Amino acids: CASRSAGQGVDEQYF.

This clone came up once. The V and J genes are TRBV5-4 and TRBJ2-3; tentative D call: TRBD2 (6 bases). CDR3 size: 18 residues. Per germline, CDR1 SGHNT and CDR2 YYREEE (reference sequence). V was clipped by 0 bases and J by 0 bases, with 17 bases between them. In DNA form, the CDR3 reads TGTGCCAGCAGCTTGGACACGCTCGGGGGTCCTAGCACAGATACGCAGTATTTT. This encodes CASSLDTLGGPSTDTQYF.

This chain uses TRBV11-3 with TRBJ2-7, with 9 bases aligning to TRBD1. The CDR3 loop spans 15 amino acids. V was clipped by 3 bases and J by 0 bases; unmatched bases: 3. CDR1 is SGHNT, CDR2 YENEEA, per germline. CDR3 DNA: TGTGCCAGCAGCTTGCCGGGACAGGGCTCCTACGAGCAGTACTTC. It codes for CASSLPGQGSYEQYF.

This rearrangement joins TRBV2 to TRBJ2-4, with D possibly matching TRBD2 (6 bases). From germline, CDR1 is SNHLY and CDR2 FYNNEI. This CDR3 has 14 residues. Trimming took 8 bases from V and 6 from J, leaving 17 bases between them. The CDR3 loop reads CASRGATRLNIQYF. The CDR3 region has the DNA TGTGCCAGCCGCGGGGCGACTAGGCTAAACATTCAGTACTTC. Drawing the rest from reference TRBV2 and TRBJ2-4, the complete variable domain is EPEVTQTPSHQVTQMGQEVILRCVPISNHLYFYWYRQILGQKVEFLVSFYNNEISEKSEIFDDQFSVERPDGSNFTLKIRSTKLEDSAMYFCASRGATRLNIQYFGAGTRLSVL.

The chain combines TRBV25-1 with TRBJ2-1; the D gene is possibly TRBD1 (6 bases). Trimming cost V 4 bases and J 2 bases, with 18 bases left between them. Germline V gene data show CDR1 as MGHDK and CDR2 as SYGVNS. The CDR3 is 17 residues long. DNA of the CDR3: TGTGCCAGCAGTGCGGCCCCGAGACAGGATACCTACAATGAGCAGTTCTTC. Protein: CASSAAPRQDTYNEQFF.

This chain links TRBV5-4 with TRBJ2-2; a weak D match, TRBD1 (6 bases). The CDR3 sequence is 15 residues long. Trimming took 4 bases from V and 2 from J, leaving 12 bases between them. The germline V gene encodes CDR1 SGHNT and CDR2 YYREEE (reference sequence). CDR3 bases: TGTGCCAGCAGCGGGGGCCAGTTTAACACCGGGGAGCTGTTTTTT. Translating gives CASSGGQFNTGELFF.

CDR3 sequence reads: CASSYSAGNEQYF. DNA for the CDR3: TGTGCCAGCAGTTACTCGGCAGGCAACGAGCAGTACTTC. The V and J genes are TRBV6-5 and TRBJ2-7, with D hard to call. From germline, CDR1 is MNHEY and CDR2 SVGAGI. V was cut by 0 bases and J by 5 bases, with 8 bases left in between. CDR3 length: 13 residues.

Here the CDR3 DNA reads TGTGCCAGCAGCCAGGGGTTGCAGCCCCAGCATTTT. As protein: CASSQGLQPQHF. The chain is built from TRBV27 and TRBJ1-5, with D perhaps matching TRBD1 (6 bases). Trimming left V 6 bases short and J 7 bases short, with 10 bases between. Germline V gene data show CDR1 as MNHEY and CDR2 as SMNVEV (reference sequence). This CDR3 is built from 12 residues.

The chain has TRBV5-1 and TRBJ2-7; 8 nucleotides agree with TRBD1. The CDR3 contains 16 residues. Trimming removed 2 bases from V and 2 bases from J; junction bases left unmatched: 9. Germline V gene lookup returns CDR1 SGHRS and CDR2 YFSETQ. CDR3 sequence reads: CASSLLQGGLPYEQYF. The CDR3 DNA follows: TGCGCCAGCAGCTTACTACAGGGGGGCCTACCCTACGAGCAGTACTTC.

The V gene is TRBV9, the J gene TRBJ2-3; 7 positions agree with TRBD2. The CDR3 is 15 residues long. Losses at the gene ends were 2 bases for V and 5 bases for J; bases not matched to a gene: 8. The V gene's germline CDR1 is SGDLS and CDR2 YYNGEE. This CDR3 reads CASSVLAVQGDTQYF. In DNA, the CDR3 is TGTGCCAGCAGCGTTCTAGCGGTTCAGGGAGATACGCAGTATTTT.

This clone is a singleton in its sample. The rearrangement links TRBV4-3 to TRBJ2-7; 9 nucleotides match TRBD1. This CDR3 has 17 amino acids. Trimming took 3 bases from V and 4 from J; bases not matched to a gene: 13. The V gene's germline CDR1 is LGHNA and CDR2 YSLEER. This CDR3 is CASSQDHAGTGSYEQYF. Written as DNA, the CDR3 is TGCGCCAGCAGCCAGGATCATGCCGGGACAGGGTCTTACGAGCAGTACTTC.

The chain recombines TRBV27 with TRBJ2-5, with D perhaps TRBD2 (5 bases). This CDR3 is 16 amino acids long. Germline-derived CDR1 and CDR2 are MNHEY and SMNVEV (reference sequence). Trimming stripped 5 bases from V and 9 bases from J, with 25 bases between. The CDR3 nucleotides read TGTGCCAGCAGTCCGCACACCCGGACTCTGGCCGTGTCCCAGTACTTC. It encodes CASSPHTRTLAVSQYF.

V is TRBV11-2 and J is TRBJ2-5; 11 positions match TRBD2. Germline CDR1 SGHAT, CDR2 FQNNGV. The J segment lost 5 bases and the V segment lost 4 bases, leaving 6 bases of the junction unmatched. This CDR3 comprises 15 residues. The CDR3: CASSSPGLAVETQYF. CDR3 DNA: TGTGCCAGCAGCTCTCCGGGACTAGCGGTGGAGACCCAGTACTTC.

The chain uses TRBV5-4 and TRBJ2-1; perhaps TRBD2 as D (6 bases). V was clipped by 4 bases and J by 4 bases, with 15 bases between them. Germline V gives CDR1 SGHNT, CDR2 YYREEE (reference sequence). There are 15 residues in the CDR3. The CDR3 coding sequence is TGTGCCAGCAGCCACGGGACTGCCGATTACAATGAGCAGTTCTTC. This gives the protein CASSHGTADYNEQFF.

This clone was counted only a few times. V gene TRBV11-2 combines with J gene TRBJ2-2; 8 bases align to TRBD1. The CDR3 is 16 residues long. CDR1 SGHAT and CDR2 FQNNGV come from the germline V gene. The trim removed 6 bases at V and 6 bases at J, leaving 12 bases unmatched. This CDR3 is CASSYDRGVGAGELFF. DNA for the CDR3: TGTGCCAGCAGTTACGACAGGGGAGTCGGAGCCGGGGAGCTGTTTTTT.

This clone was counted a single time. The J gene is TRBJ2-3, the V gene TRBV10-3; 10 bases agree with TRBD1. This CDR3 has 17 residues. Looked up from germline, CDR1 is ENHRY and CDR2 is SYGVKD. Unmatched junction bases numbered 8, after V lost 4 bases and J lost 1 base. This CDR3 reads CAISVGDRGGGTDTQYF. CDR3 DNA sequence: TGTGCCATCAGTGTCGGGGACAGGGGCGGTGGCACAGATACGCAGTATTTT.